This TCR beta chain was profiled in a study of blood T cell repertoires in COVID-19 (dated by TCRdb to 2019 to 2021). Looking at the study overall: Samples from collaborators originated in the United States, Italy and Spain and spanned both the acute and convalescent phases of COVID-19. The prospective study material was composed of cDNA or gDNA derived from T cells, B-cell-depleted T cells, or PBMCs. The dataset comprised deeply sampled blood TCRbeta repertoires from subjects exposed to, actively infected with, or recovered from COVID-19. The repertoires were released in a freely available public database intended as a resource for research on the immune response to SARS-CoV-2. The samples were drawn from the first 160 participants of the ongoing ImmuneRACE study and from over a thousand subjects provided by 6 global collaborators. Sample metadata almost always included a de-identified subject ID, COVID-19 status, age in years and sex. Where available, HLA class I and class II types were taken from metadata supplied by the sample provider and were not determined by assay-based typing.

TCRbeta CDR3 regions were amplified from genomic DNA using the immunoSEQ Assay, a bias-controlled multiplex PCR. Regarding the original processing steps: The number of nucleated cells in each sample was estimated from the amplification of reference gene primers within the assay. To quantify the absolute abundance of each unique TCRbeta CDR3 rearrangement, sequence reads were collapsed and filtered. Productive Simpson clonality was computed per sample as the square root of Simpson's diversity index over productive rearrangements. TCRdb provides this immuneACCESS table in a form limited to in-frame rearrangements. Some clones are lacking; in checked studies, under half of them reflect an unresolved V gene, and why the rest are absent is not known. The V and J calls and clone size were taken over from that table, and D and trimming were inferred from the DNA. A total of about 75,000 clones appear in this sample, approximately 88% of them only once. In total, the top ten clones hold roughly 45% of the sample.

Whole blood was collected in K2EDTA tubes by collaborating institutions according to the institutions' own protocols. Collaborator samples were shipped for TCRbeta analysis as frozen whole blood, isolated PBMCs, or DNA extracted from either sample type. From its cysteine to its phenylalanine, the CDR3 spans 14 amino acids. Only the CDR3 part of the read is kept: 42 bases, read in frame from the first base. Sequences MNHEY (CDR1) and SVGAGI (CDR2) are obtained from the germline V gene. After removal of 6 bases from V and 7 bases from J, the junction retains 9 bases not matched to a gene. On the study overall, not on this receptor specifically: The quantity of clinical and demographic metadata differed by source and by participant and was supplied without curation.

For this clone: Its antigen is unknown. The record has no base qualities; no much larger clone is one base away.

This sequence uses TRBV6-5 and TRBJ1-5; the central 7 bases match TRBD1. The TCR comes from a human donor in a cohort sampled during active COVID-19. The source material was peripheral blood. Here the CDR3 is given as CASSQRQGGQPQHF. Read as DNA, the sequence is TGTGCCAGCAGCCAACGACAGGGTGGCCAGCCCCAGCATTTT.